This T cell receptor beta chain appears in the sequencing data of a study of blood T cell repertoires in COVID-19. The overall study: Acute-phase and convalescent COVID-19 samples originated in the United States, Italy and Spain. Nucleic acid was either cDNA or gDNA, and it came from T cells, B-cell-depleted T cells, or PBMCs.

Losses at the gene ends were 8 bases for V and 5 bases for J; bases not matched to a gene: 9. There are 13 residues in the CDR3. CDR1 LNHDA and CDR2 SQIVND come from the germline V gene (reference sequence). Here immunoSEQ multiplex PCR was the method, and the copy in TCRdb shows in-frame clones only, minus some. The table includes about 53,000 clones, approximately 84% detected once. The source material was peripheral blood. This TCR was recovered from a human donor in a cohort sampled during active COVID-19. V usage is TRBV19 and J usage is TRBJ2-7, with TRBD1 identical over 7 bases. The CDR3 loop reads CASRQGQRDEQYF. CDR3 sequence (DNA): TGTGCCAGTCGCCAGGGACAGAGGGACGAGCAGTACTTC.